This TCR beta chain was captured in a study of CD4 and CD8 cells across lung adenocarcinoma regions. Donors had localized lung adenocarcinoma, a non-small cell lung cancer. TCRdb redid the calling of the PCR reads with MiXCR, one entry per CDR3 protein. In the table there are approximately 12,000 distinct CDR3 sequences, roughly 60% of which are singletons. Germline CDR1 MNHNS, CDR2 SASEGT. With 4 bases removed from V and 0 bases from J, the gap between germline ends came to 13 bases. CDR3 length equals 16 residues. This chain connects TRBV6-1 to TRBJ2-4; the D call may be TRBD1 or TRBD2 (5 bases each). The clonotype originates from a female donor with lung adenocarcinoma. The CD4 and CD8 labels of this study may be unreliable. What was sequenced was CD8+ T cells from the margin of a lung tumor. The CDR3 DNA is TGTGCCAGCAGTGTCACGGGGCAGCGAGCCAAAAACATTCAGTACTTC. Translating it yields CASSVTGQRAKNIQYF.